The clone carrying this T cell receptor beta chain was seen only a few times. The antigen is undetermined. The sample is drawn from a study of tissue T cells after allogeneic stem cell transplantation. Sequencing of TCRbeta CDR3 at survey depth gave sequences and template counts. Method: immunoSEQ multiplex PCR; TCRdb's copy keeps in-frame clones and lacks some. The table has more than 2,500 clones, around two thirds seen once. Adult allogeneic hematopoietic cell transplant recipients with steroid-refractory graft-versus-host disease were prospectively enrolled for research autopsy. Study observations and caveats: Few T cell clones were shared across patients, but motif clusters showed tissue-specific shared signatures.

After removal of 3 bases from V and 5 bases from J, the junction contained 8 bases not matched to a gene. CDR1 and CDR2 from the germline V gene are SGHVS and FQNEAQ. This CDR3 has 16 amino acids. This TCR was recovered from an older male patient with steroid-refractory graft-versus-host disease after an allogeneic stem cell transplant. Some T cells may be graft donor cells. This chain joins TRBV7-8 and TRBJ2-3; 10 bases map to TRBD2. The sample in question was duodenal tissue, obtained at autopsy. CDR3: CASSFSSGGAVDTQYF. CDR3 nucleotides: TGTGCCAGCAGCTTCTCCAGCGGGGGGGCTGTAGATACGCAGTATTTT.